This TCR beta chain was recovered during a study of Graves' ophthalmopathy and Graves' hyperthyroidism. Points from the study as a whole: Blood contained most expanded thyroid clonotypes exceeding 0.001 frequency. The model reached approximately 67% sensitivity and under 75% specificity for predicting ophthalmopathy progression.

RNA transcripts were the source from which TCR beta CDR3 regions were amplified. An opening RT-PCR round employed HTBI primers and preceded a second-round multiplex PCR. Using its own MiXCR run on the multiplex PCR reads, TCRdb lists one record per CDR3 protein. The repertoire includes some 410,000 distinct CDR3 sequences, over 20% of them detected once, and approximately 3% sits in the top ten. Lactation, pregnancy, uncontrolled infections and other autoimmune diseases were all grounds for excluding patients. Clinicians made diagnoses from clinical symptoms, serum thyroxine, TRAb, thyroid ultrasound and orbital computed tomography. Germline V gene sequence: CDR1 SGHDN, CDR2 FVKESK. V lost 1 base to trimming and J lost 11 bases, with 14 bases between them. CDR3 length: 13 amino acids. Regarding this clonotype: Its matching antigen is unknown.

Sample: peripheral blood. The source is a young woman with stable Graves' hyperthyroidism. The rearrangement uses TRBV14 and TRBJ1-2; D unclear. The CDR3 reads CASSQGGSRGYTF. In DNA, the CDR3 is TGTGCCAGCAGCCAAGGCGGCTCGCGCGGTTACACCTTC.